The 31 T cell receptor beta chains below were found in one sample sequenced in a study of T cells expressing NK-cell markers. TCRdb reprocessed the 5' RACE reads, with one entry per CDR3 protein and no DNA. The sample includes under 500,000 distinct CDR3 sequences. Material for sequencing was blood T cells: a sorted CD56 or NKG2C T cell subset, CD4+ or CD8+ T cells, or bulk PBMC T cells (not recorded which). These receptors were taken from a woman between 18 and 70 years old in good health.

The chain links TRBV20-1 to TRBJ2-5; TCRdb's D call, TRBD1, is unchecked because there is no DNA. Germline V CDR1 and CDR2: DFQATT, SNEGSKA (reference sequence). The CDR3 covers 15 residues. This chain's CDR3 is CSARPVRLFQETQYF.

The chain joins TRBV28 to TRBJ1-1; without DNA, the TCRdb call of TRBD1 cannot be checked. The germline V gene has CDR1 MDHEN and CDR2 SYDVKM. CDR3 size: 15 residues. The CDR3 loop reads CASSPPNRLDTEAFF.

The rearrangement uses TRBV28 and TRBJ2-6. Germline values: CDR1 MDHEN, CDR2 SYDVKM. The CDR3 sequence is 15 residues long. The CDR3 reads CAIQTGYSGANVLTF.

The chain carries TRBV29-1 and TRBJ1-1. Germline values: CDR1 SQVTM, CDR2 ANQGSEA. The CDR3 is made up of 11 amino acids. Here the CDR3 reads CSVEENTEAFF.

The V gene is TRBV11-2, the J gene TRBJ2-7; the D call from TCRdb, TRBD2, cannot be confirmed without DNA. This CDR3 comprises 13 residues. Germline values: CDR1 SGHAT, CDR2 FQNNGV. The chain's CDR3 is CASSSGIYYEQYF.

The J gene is TRBJ2-5, the V gene TRBV20-1. Per germline, CDR1 DFQATT and CDR2 SNEGSKA (reference sequence). CDR3 size: 12 residues. CDR3 protein: CSATDGKETQYF.

This chain links TRBV11-2 with TRBJ2-1; the TCRdb call, TRBD2, lacks DNA for checking. The germline V gene has CDR1 SGHAT and CDR2 FQNNGV. The CDR3 spans 18 residues. The CDR3 is CASSLEPPGPAGDNEQFF.

The V and J genes are TRBV11-2 and TRBJ2-1; TCRdb's D call, TRBD1, is unchecked because there is no DNA. Per the germline V gene, CDR1 is SGHAT and CDR2 is FQNNGV. The CDR3 consists of 15 residues. The CDR3 loop is CASSLRTANYNEQFF.

This sequence joins TRBV30 and TRBJ1-5; there is no DNA to check the TCRdb D call of TRBD1. Looked up from germline, CDR1 is GTSNPN and CDR2 is SVGIG (reference sequence). This CDR3 region has 14 residues. The CDR3: CAWSPGQGRQPQHF.

The CDR3 loop reads CASSDPLRTPSYEQYF. J is TRBJ2-7 and V is TRBV2; TCRdb returns TRBD2, unconfirmable since there is no DNA. Germline V gene lookup returns CDR1 SNHLY and CDR2 FYNNEI. The CDR3 is 16 amino acids.

This chain uses TRBV7-6 with TRBJ2-7. Per the germline V gene, CDR1 is SGHVS and CDR2 is FNYEAQ. The CDR3 loop spans 15 amino acids. The CDR3 loop reads CASSFSPGVFDEQYF.

The rearrangement joins TRBV20-1 to TRBJ2-7. There are 13 residues in the CDR3. CDR1 and CDR2 from the germline V gene are DFQATT and SNEGSKA (reference sequence). The chain's CDR3 is CSARSGSPSEQYF.

This sequence joins TRBV6-5 and TRBJ2-1. The germline V gene encodes CDR1 MNHEY and CDR2 SVGAGI. The CDR3 covers 12 residues. The CDR3 reads CASKGYSNEQFF.

This rearrangement joins TRBV12-3 or TRBV12-4 to TRBJ1-2; TCRdb's D call, TRBD1, is unchecked because there is no DNA. CDR3 length equals 13 residues. The CDR3: CASSSGVRYGYTF.

The chain employs TRBV20-1 and TRBJ1-2; lacking DNA, the TRBD1 call made by TCRdb goes unchecked. Germline loops: CDR1 DFQATT, CDR2 SNEGSKA (reference sequence). This CDR3 region has 14 residues. The chain's CDR3 is CSAREAGADYGYTF.

V usage is TRBV20-1 and J usage is TRBJ1-6; TCRdb names TRBD1, which stays unverified in the absence of DNA. The germline V gene has CDR1 DFQATT and CDR2 SNEGSKA (reference sequence). The CDR3 sequence is 15 residues long. CDR3: CSARVGTFRNSPLHF.

This chain connects TRBV15 to TRBJ2-1; there is no DNA to check the TCRdb D call of TRBD1. Germline CDR1 reads LNHNV; CDR2 reads YYDKDF (reference sequence). This CDR3 has 17 residues. CDR3 residues: CATSRDRAGPYYNEQFF.

This chain links TRBV12-3 or TRBV12-4 with TRBJ1-1; TCRdb designates TRBD1, a call that cannot be tested without DNA. The CDR3 is 13 amino acids. The CDR3 region is CASRGGELTEAFF.

This chain links TRBV4-3 with TRBJ2-1. Germline CDR1 LGHNA, CDR2 YSLEER. The CDR3 is 15 residues long. This chain's CDR3 is CASSFRPRTTNEQFF.

The chain has TRBV19 and TRBJ2-1. This CDR3 spans 14 amino acids. Germline CDR1 and CDR2: LNHDA and SQIVND (reference sequence). The CDR3 loop reads CASTQGEFYNEQFF.

The chain carries TRBV11-2 and TRBJ2-3; TCRdb returns TRBD1, unconfirmable since there is no DNA. This CDR3 comprises 16 residues. Germline V CDR1 and CDR2: SGHAT, FQNNGV. CDR3: CASSQRGWDGRDTQYF. Filled out from reference TRBV11-2 and TRBJ2-3, the complete variable domain reads EAGVAQSPRYKIIEKRQSVAFWCNPISGHATLYWYQQILGQGPKLLIQFQNNGVVDDSQLPKDRFSAERLKGVDSTLKIQPAKLEDSAVYLCASSQRGWDGRDTQYFGPGTRLTVL.

The chain combines TRBV10-3 with TRBJ1-1; TCRdb gives TRBD1 as the D gene, but with no DNA this cannot be confirmed. Germline assignment: CDR1 ENHRY and CDR2 SYGVKD. This CDR3 is built from 14 residues. CDR3 protein: CAIGAGSPNTEAFF.

The V gene is TRBV20-1, the J gene TRBJ2-4; the D gene TCRdb calls, TRBD1, cannot be checked with no DNA. The CDR3 contains 16 residues. The V gene's germline CDR1 is DFQATT and CDR2 SNEGSKA (reference sequence). The CDR3 here is CSAPQLLRGKGDIQYF.

This chain connects TRBV29-1 to TRBJ2-7; as DNA is missing, the TRBD1 call by TCRdb cannot be tested. The CDR3 sequence is 12 residues long. The germline V gene encodes CDR1 SQVTM and CDR2 ANQGSEA. The CDR3 region is CSVRQGGYEQYF.

V gene TRBV27 combines with J gene TRBJ2-4; TCRdb indicates TRBD1, and absent DNA this call remains unverified. Germline lookup yields CDR1 MNHEY and CDR2 SMNVEV (reference sequence). The CDR3 runs 16 residues. The CDR3 protein is CASSSYRVEGKNIQYF.

J is TRBJ2-1 and V is TRBV3-1; there is no DNA to check the TCRdb D call of TRBD2. The CDR3 has 14 residues. CDR1 is LGHDT, CDR2 YNNKEL, per germline (reference sequence). CDR3 sequence reads: CASSQDTSGPEQFF.

The genes are TRBV12-3 or TRBV12-4 and TRBJ1-4; TCRdb selects TRBD1, and the lack of DNA leaves this call unchecked. This CDR3 region has 13 residues. The CDR3: CASSYRRGEKLFF.

The rearrangement uses TRBV18 and TRBJ2-5; lacking DNA, the TRBD2 call made by TCRdb goes unchecked. Looked up from germline, CDR1 is KGHSH and CDR2 is LQKENI. The CDR3 runs 16 residues. The CDR3 protein is CASSPGTSGTQETQYF.

V usage is TRBV29-1 and J usage is TRBJ2-2. Germline V gene lookup returns CDR1 SQVTM and CDR2 ANQGSEA. The CDR3 has 12 residues. CDR3 sequence: CSVGRKAGELFF.

The genes are TRBV18 and TRBJ2-1; TCRdb indicates TRBD2, and absent DNA this call remains unverified. The V gene's germline CDR1 is KGHSH and CDR2 LQKENI. The CDR3 has 15 amino acids. The CDR3 is CASSPPTSGTNEQFF. Full variable domain (rest looked up from reference TRBV18 and TRBJ2-1): NAGVMQNPRHLVRRRGQEARLRCSPMKGHSHVYWYRQLPEEGLKFMVYLQKENIIDESGMPKERFSAEFPKEGPSILRIQQVVRGDSAAYFCASSPPTSGTNEQFFGPGTRLTVL.

The V and J genes are TRBV12-3 or TRBV12-4 and TRBJ2-2; the D call from TCRdb, TRBD1, cannot be confirmed without DNA. The CDR3 is 15 amino acids. The CDR3 here is CASSTWTGNTGELFF.